This TCR beta chain was sequenced for a study of blood T cell repertoires in COVID-19. Study-level background: The cDNA or gDNA used as material had been derived from T cells, B-cell-depleted T cells, or PBMCs.

Generated by immunoSEQ multiplex PCR, the TCRdb table keeps only in-frame clones and is missing some. The sample records more than 45,000 clones, 87% being singletons. Patients at the Seattle site were enrolled during active infection and followed longitudinally. V shed 1 base and J 14 bases; nucleotides not matched to a gene: 7. The CDR3 has 14 amino acids. Germline CDR1 and CDR2: SGHTA and FQGNSA. This TCR was recovered from a woman over 75 with COVID-19, enrolled during active disease. V usage is TRBV7-2 and J usage is TRBJ1-6; 8 bases agree with TRBD1. The sample consisted of peripheral blood. As DNA, the CDR3 is TGTGCCAGCAGCTTAGACAGGGGGGGTAGGGCCCTCCACTTT. This encodes CASSLDRGGRALHF.